A single sample gave rise to the 31 T cell receptor beta chains below, sequenced in a study of T cell responses to AZD1222 COVID-19 vaccine (dated by TCRdb to the early 2020s). The sample's time point, from its label and the paper: baseline before first vaccination. Libraries were made using the immunoSEQ multiplex PCR assay. In TCRdb, the immuneACCESS table is reduced to in-frame sequences with V and J assigned. These tables do not hold every clone; where another copy was compared, an unresolved V gene accounts for under half, and the others remain unexplained. This sample has 100,000 to 150,000 clones in its table, and roughly 90% of those were observed once. The top ten clonotypes cover 4.4% of the sample. Sequenced here: peripheral blood, sampled on day 0 of AZD1222 vaccination. The receptors stem from an adult in good health.

The chain uses TRBV24-1 and TRBJ2-7; D is unresolved. From germline, CDR1 is KGHDR and CDR2 SFDVKD. V dropped 1 base and J dropped 0 bases, with 6 bases sitting between them. CDR3 length: 14 amino acids. CDR3 nucleotides: TGTGCCACCAGTGATTTCCCCAGCTCCTACGAGCAGTACTTC. The encoded protein is CATSDFPSSYEQYF.

The rearrangement uses TRBV14 and TRBJ1-3, with unresolved D. The V and J ends lost 1 base and 4 bases respectively, with 11 bases between them. The CDR3 length is 15 residues. Per the germline V gene, CDR1 is SGHDN and CDR2 is FVKESK. Here the CDR3 reads CASSQGAWAGNTIYF. CDR3 DNA sequence: TGTGCCAGCAGCCAAGGGGCTTGGGCCGGAAACACCATATATTTT.

This sequence joins TRBV29-1 and TRBJ1-1; D gene ambiguous. Germline V gives CDR1 SQVTM, CDR2 ANQGSEA. The V and J ends lost 4 bases and 0 bases respectively, with 9 bases between them. CDR3 length: 13 amino acids. The CDR3 region is CSVAAGMNTEAFF. The CDR3 DNA reads TGCAGCGTTGCGGCGGGCATGAACACTGAAGCTTTCTTT. The variable domain in full, completed from reference TRBV29-1 and TRBJ1-1, reads SAVISQKPSRDICQRGTSLTIQCQVDSQVTMMFWYRQQPGQSLTLIATANQGSEATYESGFVIDKFPISRPNLTFSTLTVSNMSPEDSSIYLCSVAAGMNTEAFFGQGTRLTVV.

The chain links TRBV10-3 to TRBJ1-5, with 9 bases fitting TRBD1. This CDR3 is built from 13 residues. Germline V gives CDR1 ENHRY, CDR2 SYGVKD. V was clipped by 6 bases and J by 5 bases; unmatched bases: 2. The CDR3 loop reads CAISRTGDQPQHF. DNA of the CDR3: TGTGCCATCAGCAGGACAGGGGATCAGCCCCAGCATTTT.

The chain carries TRBV24-1 and TRBJ2-1; 7 nucleotides line up with TRBD2. The CDR3 contains 14 residues. Germline values: CDR1 KGHDR, CDR2 SFDVKD. Germline trimming cut 8 bases from V and 0 bases from J; bases unmatched to any gene: 3. Written as DNA, the CDR3 is TGTGCCACCATGAGCGGGGACTCCTACAATGAGCAGTTCTTC. It specifies CATMSGDSYNEQFF.

The chain links TRBV11-2 to TRBJ1-1; 7 bases are shared with TRBD1. The V gene's germline CDR1 is SGHAT and CDR2 FQNNGV. V shed 3 bases and J 1 base; nucleotides not matched to a gene: 8. The CDR3 has 16 residues. CDR3 nucleotide sequence: TGTGCCAGCAGCTTTCACGTACAGGGGCCGAACACTGAAGCTTTCTTT. It encodes CASSFHVQGPNTEAFF.

The V and J genes are TRBV7-9 and TRBJ1-3; no definite D call. The CDR3 length is 14 residues. Trimming removed 5 bases from V and 0 bases from J, with 8 bases in between. Germline CDR1 SEHNR, CDR2 FQNEAQ (reference sequence). This CDR3 reads CASSHLDSGNTIYF. In DNA form, the CDR3 reads TGTGCCAGCAGCCACTTAGACTCTGGAAACACCATATATTTT.

In this sample, this clone turned up once. The V gene is TRBV20-1, the J gene TRBJ2-1, with 9 bases that match TRBD2. The CDR3 runs 14 residues. Trimming removed 3 bases from V and 4 bases from J; junction bases left unmatched: 4. In germline, CDR1 is DFQATT, CDR2 SNEGSKA (reference sequence). This chain's CDR3 is CSASSSGDYNEQFF. The CDR3 coding sequence is TGCAGTGCTAGTTCTAGCGGGGATTACAATGAGCAGTTCTTC.

The chain recombines TRBV24-1 with TRBJ2-3, with D maybe TRBD1 (5 bases). The V gene lost 0 bases and the J gene lost 11 bases, with 14 bases spanning the gap. Germline lookup yields CDR1 KGHDR and CDR2 SFDVKD. This CDR3 spans 14 amino acids. This chain's CDR3 is CATSDLIGVSGQYF. The CDR3 nucleotides are TGTGCCACCAGTGATTTGATAGGGGTAAGTGGGCAGTATTTT.

J is TRBJ1-2 and V is TRBV6-5, with D possibly being TRBD1 (6 bases). CDR1 MNHEY and CDR2 SVGAGI come from the germline V gene. With 7 bases removed from V and 10 bases from J, the gap between germline ends came to 16 bases. The CDR3 spans 12 residues. CDR3 region: CASTGGGRLYTF. In DNA form, the CDR3 reads TGTGCCAGCACGGGAGGGGGGCGACTCTACACCTTC.

J is TRBJ1-5 and V is TRBV15; 8 nucleotides match TRBD1. V shed 5 bases and J 12 bases; nucleotides not matched to a gene: 15. The CDR3 runs to 15 residues. Looked up from germline, CDR1 is LNHNV and CDR2 is YYDKDF (reference sequence). The CDR3 coding sequence is TGTGCCACCAGCGGGGACAGGTTAAGAGACGAGGTCCAGCATTTT. Protein product: CATSGDRLRDEVQHF.

In the case of this clone: The identical CDR3 is also encoded by other nucleotide sequences in the sample. V and J are TRBV7-3 and TRBJ1-3, with 8 bases lining up with TRBD1. The V gene's germline CDR1 is SGHTA and CDR2 FQGTGA. This CDR3 contains 15 residues. Trimming cost V 4 bases and J 0 bases; bases outside gene matches: 2. The CDR3 protein is CASSSTGGSGNTIYF. The CDR3 coding sequence is TGTGCCAGCAGCTCCACAGGGGGCTCTGGAAACACCATATATTTT.

This clone was counted once. This chain connects TRBV4-1 to TRBJ2-7; 10 bases match TRBD2. Per the germline V gene, CDR1 is MGHRA and CDR2 is YSYEKL. This CDR3 has 15 amino acids. Trimming removed 4 bases from V and 5 bases from J; junction bases left unmatched: 8. CDR3 bases: TGCGCCAGCAGCCTTTTAGCGGGGGGCGCGGACGAGCAGTACTTC. This encodes CASSLLAGGADEQYF.

The chain employs TRBV5-1 and TRBJ2-7, with unresolved D. This CDR3 region has 14 residues. V was shortened by 1 base and J by 3 bases, with 11 bases between the two germline ends. Germline assignment: CDR1 SGHRS and CDR2 YFSETQ. The DNA of the CDR3 is TGCGCCAGCAGCTTGACGGGTCAAAGCTACGAGCAGTACTTC. This encodes CASSLTGQSYEQYF.

The chain recombines TRBV5-5 with TRBJ2-7; 8 bases match TRBD1. J lost 6 bases, V lost 1 base, and 6 bases had no gene match. Germline assignment: CDR1 SGHKS and CDR2 YYEKEE (reference sequence). This CDR3 is built from 14 residues. This CDR3 is CASSLRTGQIEQYF. In nucleotides, the CDR3 is TGTGCCAGCAGCTTGCGGACAGGGCAGATCGAGCAGTACTTC.

The chain recombines TRBV18 with TRBJ1-1, with D possibly TRBD1 on 6 matching bases. V was cut by 2 bases and J by 0 bases, with 13 bases left in between. Germline CDR1 KGHSH, CDR2 LQKENI. The length of the CDR3 is 16 residues. CDR3 region: CASSPNRDKLNTEAFF. Here the CDR3 DNA reads TGTGCCAGCTCACCAAACCGGGACAAACTGAACACTGAAGCTTTCTTT.

This sequence joins TRBV7-9 and TRBJ2-1; TRBD2 aligns across 14 bases. The J segment lost 4 bases and the V segment lost 3 bases, leaving 2 bases of the junction unmatched. The CDR3 length is 16 residues. Per the germline V gene, CDR1 is SEHNR and CDR2 is FQNEAQ (reference sequence). The CDR3 nucleotides are TGTGCCAGCAGCTTTAGGACTAGCGGGAGGTACAATGAGCAGTTCTTC. Translation: CASSFRTSGRYNEQFF.

CDR3: CASSLGVQIPNYGYTF. The CDR3 coding sequence is TGTGCCAGCAGCTTGGGGGTACAGATACCTAACTATGGCTACACCTTC. The chain links TRBV5-6 to TRBJ1-2, with D unresolved. Germline V gene sequence: CDR1 SGHDT, CDR2 YYEEEE. The CDR3 runs 16 residues. V lost 0 bases and J lost 0, with 12 bases in between.

This clone is a singleton in its sample. The V gene is TRBV2, the J gene TRBJ2-7; D is unclear. Trimming pared 2 bases from V and 2 bases from J, leaving 13 bases between. The CDR3 has 15 residues. The germline CDR1 and CDR2 sequences are SNHLY and FYNNEI. CDR3 nucleotides: TGTGCCAGCAGTGAATGGTCTGATGCCACCTACGAGCAGTACTTC. Encoded protein: CASSEWSDATYEQYF.

A few counts support this clone. In DNA form, the CDR3 reads TGCGCCAGCAGTAGGGACACCGATTATGAAGCTTTCTTT. This sequence encodes CASSRDTDYEAFF. The J gene is TRBJ1-1, the V gene TRBV10-2, with D perhaps TRBD1 (6 bases). Germline-derived CDR1 and CDR2 are WSHSY and SAAADI. V was cut by 5 bases and J by 7 bases, with 14 bases left in between. The CDR3 has 13 amino acids.

J is TRBJ2-3 and V is TRBV12-3 or TRBV12-4; D may be TRBD1 (8 bases). This CDR3 region has 13 residues. V was shortened by 5 bases and J by 6 bases, with 12 bases between the two germline ends. This CDR3 reads CASSDRGGDTQYF. The CDR3, as DNA: TGTGCCAGCAGTGACAGGGGAGGGGATACGCAGTATTTT.

In regard to this clone: The same CDR3 arises from other DNA sequences in this sample as well. The J gene is TRBJ1-5, the V gene TRBV12-3 or TRBV12-4; D not certain. The CDR3 runs 12 residues. The germline V and J ends were trimmed by 2 bases and 5 bases, with 4 bases remaining between them. Written as DNA, the CDR3 is TGTGCCAGCAGTTTACGGGATCAGCCCCAGCATTTT. This gives the protein CASSLRDQPQHF.

In the case of this clone: A clone one base away is much larger, so this may be a read error. This sequence joins TRBV4-3 and TRBJ2-4; 7 bases line up with TRBD1. The CDR3 spans 20 residues. The germline V gene encodes CDR1 LGHNA and CDR2 YSLEER. Here the CDR3 DNA reads TGCGCCAGCAGCCAAGCGTTCGGGACAGCCCTTAGTGAAGCCAAAAACATTCGGTACTTC. This encodes CASSQAFGTALSEAKNIRYF.

The chain recombines TRBV2 with TRBJ1-5; no reliable D call. CDR1 is SNHLY and CDR2 is FYNNEI in the germline V gene. V lost 5 bases and J 2 bases, leaving 10 bases between the germline ends. The CDR3 is 14 amino acids. Here the CDR3 DNA reads TGTGCCAGCAGTAACCAGAGGGGCAATCAGCCCCAGCATTTT. The encoded protein is CASSNQRGNQPQHF.

The CDR3 sequence is CASRQGQGSYNSPLHF. For the CDR3, the DNA is TGTGCCAGCAGACAGGGACAGGGGTCCTATAATTCACCCCTCCACTTT. The chain carries TRBV28 and TRBJ1-6; the match to TRBD1 covers 10 bases. The length of the CDR3 is 16 residues. Germline loops: CDR1 MDHEN, CDR2 SYDVKM. Trimming removed 6 bases from V and 1 base from J; junction bases left unmatched: 3.

V gene TRBV19 combines with J gene TRBJ1-3, with unresolved D. V was pared by 3 bases and J by 4 bases, with 13 bases between. This CDR3 is built from 15 residues. CDR1 and CDR2 from the germline V gene are LNHDA and SQIVND (reference sequence). The CDR3 sequence is CASSMAQVMGNTIYF. CDR3 DNA sequence: TGTGCCAGTAGTATGGCGCAGGTAATGGGAAACACCATATATTTT. Looking up the rest from reference TRBV19 and TRBJ1-3 gives the full variable domain: DGGITQSPKYLFRKEGQNVTLSCEQNLNHDAMYWYRQDPGQGLRLIYYSQIVNDFQKGDIAEGYSVSREKKESFPLTVTSAQKNPTAFYLCASSMAQVMGNTIYFGEGSWLTVV.

The rearrangement joins TRBV21-1 to TRBJ1-6. TRBV21-1 is deemed a pseudogene. The CDR3 is 13 amino acids. CDR3 in DNA: TGTGGGCATACGGGACGGAAGAATTCACCCCTCCACTTT. Translation gives CGHTGRKNSPLHF.

The rearrangement uses TRBV12-5 and TRBJ2-1; D is undetermined. Germline loops: CDR1 LGHNT, CDR2 FRNRAP. The CDR3 is 14 residues long. Trimming shortened V by 6 bases and J by 0 bases, and 9 bases separated the two germline ends. CDR3 nucleotide sequence: TGTGCTAGTGGCTCTACCCGCTCCTACAATGAGCAGTTCTTC. Protein product: CASGSTRSYNEQFF. The variable domain in full, with the rest retrieved from reference TRBV12-5 and TRBJ2-1, is DARVTQTPRHKVTEMGQEVTMRCQPILGHNTVFWYRQTMMQGLELLAYFRNRAPLDDSGMPKDRFSAEMPDATLATLKIQPSEPRDSAVYFCASGSTRSYNEQFFGPGTRLTVL.

The chain combines TRBV12-2 with TRBJ1-5; the tabulated D call, TRBD1, remains unverified against the DNA. TRBV12-2 is flagged as a pseudogene. CDR3 length equals 17 residues. Here the CDR3 DNA reads TGTGCAAGTCGCTTAGAAGGGGACAGTAATAGCAATCAGCCCCAGCATTTT. This encodes CASRLEGDSNSNQPQHF.

The chain has TRBV4-3 and TRBJ1-6; TRBD1 might be the D (6 bases). Per the germline V gene, CDR1 is LGHNA and CDR2 is YSLEER. V was clipped by 3 bases and J by 3 bases, with 9 bases between them. The CDR3 covers 15 residues. The CDR3 DNA follows: TGCGCCAGCAGCCAGAAACAGGGCTATAATTCACCCCTCCACTTT. It yields the protein CASSQKQGYNSPLHF.

This clone occurred once. At one of its ends the junction is not consistent with the germline gene, which may arise from a read error. The chain links TRBV27 to TRBJ1-1; a possible D gene is TRBD1 (5 bases). The CDR3 has 15 residues. The germline CDR1 and CDR2 sequences are MNHEY and SMNVEV (reference sequence). The CDR3 spells CASSLSPGMNTEAFF. Written as DNA, the CDR3 is TGTGCCAGCAGTTTATCGCCAGGGATGAATACTGAAGCTTTCTTT.